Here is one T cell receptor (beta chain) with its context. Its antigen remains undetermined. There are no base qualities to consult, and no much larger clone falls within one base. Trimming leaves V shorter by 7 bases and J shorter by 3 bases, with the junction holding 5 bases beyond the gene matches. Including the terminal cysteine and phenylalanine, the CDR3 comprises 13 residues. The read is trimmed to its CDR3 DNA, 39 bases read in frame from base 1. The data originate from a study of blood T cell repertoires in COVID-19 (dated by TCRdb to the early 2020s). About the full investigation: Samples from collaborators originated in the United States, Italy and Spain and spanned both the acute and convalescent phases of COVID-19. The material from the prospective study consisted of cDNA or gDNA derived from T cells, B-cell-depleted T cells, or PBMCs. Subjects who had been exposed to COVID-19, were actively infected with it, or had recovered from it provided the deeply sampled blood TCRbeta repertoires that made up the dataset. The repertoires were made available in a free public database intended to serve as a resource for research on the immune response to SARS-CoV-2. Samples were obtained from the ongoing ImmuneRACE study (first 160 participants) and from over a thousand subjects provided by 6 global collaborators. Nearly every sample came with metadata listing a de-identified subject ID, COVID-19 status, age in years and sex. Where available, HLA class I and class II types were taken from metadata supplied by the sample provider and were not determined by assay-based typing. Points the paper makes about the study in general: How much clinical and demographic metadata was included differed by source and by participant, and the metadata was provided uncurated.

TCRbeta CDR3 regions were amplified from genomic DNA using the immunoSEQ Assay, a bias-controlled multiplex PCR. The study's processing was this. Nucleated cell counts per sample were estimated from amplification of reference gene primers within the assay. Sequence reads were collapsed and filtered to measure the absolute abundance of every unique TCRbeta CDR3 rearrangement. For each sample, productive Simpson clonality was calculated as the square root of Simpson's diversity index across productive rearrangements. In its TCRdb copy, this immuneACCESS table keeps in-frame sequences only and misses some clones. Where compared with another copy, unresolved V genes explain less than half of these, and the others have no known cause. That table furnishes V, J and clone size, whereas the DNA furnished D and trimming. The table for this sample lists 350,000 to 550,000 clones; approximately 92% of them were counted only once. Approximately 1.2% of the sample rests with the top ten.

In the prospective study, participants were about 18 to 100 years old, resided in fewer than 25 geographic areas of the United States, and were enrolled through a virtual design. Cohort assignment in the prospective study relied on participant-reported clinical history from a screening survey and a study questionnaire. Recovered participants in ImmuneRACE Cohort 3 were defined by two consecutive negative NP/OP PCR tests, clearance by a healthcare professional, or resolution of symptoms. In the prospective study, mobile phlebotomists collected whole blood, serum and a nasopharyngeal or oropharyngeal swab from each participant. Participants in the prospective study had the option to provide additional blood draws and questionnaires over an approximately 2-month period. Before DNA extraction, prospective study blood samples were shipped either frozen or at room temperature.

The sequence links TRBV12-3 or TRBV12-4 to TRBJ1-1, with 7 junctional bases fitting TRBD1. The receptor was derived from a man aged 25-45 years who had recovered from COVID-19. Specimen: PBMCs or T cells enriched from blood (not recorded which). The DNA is TGTGCCAGCAACCTGGGACAGTACACTGAAGCTTTCTTT. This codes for CASNLGQYTEAFF.